The 29 T cell receptor beta chains below were found in one sample sequenced in a study of tumor-infiltrating lymphocytes in primary liver carcinoma (TCRdb year 2017). Blood RNA was extracted from unsorted whole blood with TRIzol reagent; germline DNA came from the DNeasy Blood & Tissue kit. The run used an Illumina HiSeq 2500. TCRbeta-specific cDNA was reverse-transcribed from approximately 0.5 ug total RNA using a constant-region primer and ProtoScript II reverse transcriptase. The TCRbeta libraries were prepared through three rounds of nested multiplex PCR following a slightly modified ARM-PCR procedure. Each of the first two PCR rounds ran for approximately 10 cycles and used multiplex TRBV1-TRBV30 forward primers together with a Cbeta reverse primer. The public reads were run again by TCRdb, first through fastp at Q25 and then through MiXCR, and only productive beta chains were kept. CDR3 protein sequences are deduplicated, and each keeps its most common genes and DNA. This sample is represented by nearly 200,000 distinct CDR3 sequences; roughly two thirds of them were singletons. The ten largest clonotypes hold 6% to 8.5% of the sample.

What was sequenced was peripheral blood. Receptors were obtained from a woman aged 55-69 years with primary liver carcinoma and hepatitis B virus infection.

This clonotype was seen once. A much larger clone differs by one base, so this may be a read error. The chain is built from TRBV5-4 and TRBJ2-3, with 9 bases matching TRBD2. The germline CDR1 and CDR2 sequences are SGHNT and YYREEE (reference sequence). This CDR3 is built from 16 residues. The trim removed 0 bases at V and 6 bases at J, leaving 8 bases unmatched. CDR3 DNA: TGTGCCAGCAGCTTGGAACTTAGCGGGAGTAAGGATACGCAGTATTTT. Translation gives CASSLELSGSKDTQYF.

Concerning this clonotype itself: One end of the junction is discordant with germline, which a read error may explain. The rearrangement joins TRBV11-2 to TRBJ1-2; weak D call: TRBD1 (5 bases). CDR3 size: 15 residues. Germline V gene data show CDR1 as SGHAT and CDR2 as FQNNGV. The CDR3 sequence: CASSVEGSINYGYTF. CDR3 DNA: TGTGCCAGCAGCGTAGAGGGGAGTATTAACTACGGCTACACCTTC. Variable domain in full (rest from reference TRBV11-2 and TRBJ1-2): EAGVAQSPRYKIIEKRQSVAFWCNPISGHATLYWYQQILGQGPKLLIQFQNNGVVDDSQLPKDRFSAERLKGVDSTLKIQPAKLEDSAVYLCASSVEGSINYGYTFGSGTRLTVV.

The V gene is TRBV28, the J gene TRBJ2-3; the match to TRBD2 covers 8 bases. Germline CDR1 is MDHEN and CDR2 is SYDVKM. The trim removed 5 bases at V and 3 bases at J, leaving 10 bases unmatched. The CDR3 runs to 16 residues. In nucleotides, the CDR3 is TGTGCCAGCAGTCAAACCGGGACTAGGGGTACAGATACGCAGTATTTT. Translating it yields CASSQTGTRGTDTQYF.

This chain links TRBV6-1 with TRBJ1-2; D call uncertain. Germline CDR1 is MNHNS and CDR2 is SASEGT. The CDR3 runs to 15 residues. V was pared by 5 bases and J by 2 bases, with 15 bases between. Written as DNA, the CDR3 is TGTGCCAGCAGTCGAGCGGCACAGCTGAACTATGGCTACACCTTC. Protein product: CASSRAAQLNYGYTF.

For this clonotype: A read error may be the cause here, since a much bigger clone is one base away. In DNA form, the CDR3 reads TGTGCCAGCAGTTTATGGCGGGGAAGCAATGAGCAGTTCTTC. It specifies CASSLWRGSNEQFF. The chain employs TRBV28 and TRBJ2-1; TRBD2 is a possible D gene (6 bases). V lost 0 bases, J lost 6 bases, and 9 bases lay in between. The CDR3 is 14 residues long. Germline lookup yields CDR1 MDHEN and CDR2 SYDVKM.

This clonotype is medium-sized by share. The chain uses TRBV11-2 and TRBJ2-1; D is ambiguous. This CDR3 has 13 residues. Germline-derived CDR1 and CDR2 are SGHAT and FQNNGV. Trimming left V 7 bases short and J 6 bases short, with 13 bases between. CDR3 protein: CASTVDQTNEQFF. CDR3 nucleotide sequence: TGTGCCAGCACGGTAGACCAAACCAATGAGCAGTTCTTC.

This clonotype was found once. This rearrangement joins TRBV30 to TRBJ1-2; no definite D call. V was clipped by 7 bases and J by 2 bases, with 2 bases between them. The germline gives CDR1 GTSNPN, CDR2 SVGIG (reference sequence). The CDR3 spans 9 residues. CDR3 DNA: TGTGCCTTGAACTATGGCTACACCTTC. Its translation is CALNYGYTF.

As to this clonotype: Since a much larger clone is just one base distant, this may be a read error. The gene calls are TRBV6-5 and TRBJ2-5; TRBD2 matches 12 bases. The V segment lost 6 bases and the J segment 4 bases; nucleotides outside the gene matches: 15. The CDR3 is made up of 18 amino acids. CDR1 and CDR2 from the germline V gene are MNHEY and SVGAGI. The CDR3 coding sequence is TGTGCCAGCAGCCGGCGTCCGCTAGCGGGAGGGTTACGAGAGACCCAGTACTTC. Protein product: CASSRRPLAGGLRETQYF.

The chain recombines TRBV11-2 with TRBJ2-7; 14 bases map to TRBD2. CDR3 size: 17 residues. CDR1 SGHAT and CDR2 FQNNGV come from the germline V gene. CDR3 nucleotides: TGTGCCAGCAGCCCGAGACTAGCGGGAGGGCCCCCCTACAAGCAGTACGTC. Translating it yields CASSPRLAGGPPYKQYV.

The sample holds a few counts of this clonotype. The chain's CDR3 is CASRTGTEIYEQYF. The CDR3 DNA reads TGTGCCAGCCGAACCGGGACGGAAATCTACGAGCAGTACTTC. This chain uses TRBV28 with TRBJ2-7, with D perhaps TRBD1 or TRBD2 (5 bases each). Germline lookup yields CDR1 MDHEN and CDR2 SYDVKM. The CDR3 covers 14 residues. Trimming pared 8 bases from V and 3 bases from J, leaving 17 bases between.

A note on this clonotype: This may arise from a read error, as a much more abundant clone is one base away. This chain connects TRBV5-6 to TRBJ1-1, with 8 bases identical to TRBD1. Germline trimming cut 4 bases from V and 2 bases from J; bases unmatched to any gene: 10. The CDR3 contains 16 residues. In germline, CDR1 is SGHDT, CDR2 YYEEEE. CDR3 nucleotides: TGTGCCAGCAGCCTCCCACGGACAGGGCGAAACACTGAAGCTTTCTTT. As protein: CASSLPRTGRNTEAFF.

In regard to this clonotype: At one end the junction does not follow the germline gene, possibly because of a read error. The J gene is TRBJ2-1, the V gene TRBV11-2, with a possible D match to TRBD2 (6 bases). Germline V lookup: CDR1 SGHAT, CDR2 FQNNGV. The CDR3 is 15 residues long. This CDR3 is CATSWSSRTKNEQFF. CDR3 bases: TGTGCCACCAGCTGGTCCAGCAGGACTAAAAATGAGCAGTTCTTC.

This clonotype was found many times. This chain connects TRBV4-1 to TRBJ1-2; D gene unclear. Trimming pared 0 bases from V and 7 bases from J, leaving 6 bases between. The germline CDR1 and CDR2 sequences are MGHRA and YSYEKL. The CDR3 has 12 residues. The CDR3 DNA reads TGCGCCAGCAGCCAAGAATGGGGTGGCTACACCTTC. Protein sequence: CASSQEWGGYTF.

Details on this clonotype: At one end, the junction sequence differs from germline, possibly due to a read error. The chain couples TRBV7-8 to TRBJ2-7, with a tentative D call TRBD2 (5 bases). CDR3 length: 12 residues. Germline lookup yields CDR1 SGHVS and CDR2 FQNEAQ. The CDR3 bases are TGTGCCAGCAGCTTAGGAGGGAACGAGCTGTACTTC. Residues: CASSLGGNELYF.

The J gene is TRBJ2-3, the V gene TRBV5-8; no clear D gene. Trimming removed 0 bases at V and 4 bases at J, with 6 bases between. The CDR3 runs 13 residues. From germline, CDR1 is SGHTS and CDR2 YDEGEE. The CDR3 here is CASSLGPSDTQYF. The CDR3 DNA follows: TGTGCCAGCAGCTTGGGGCCGTCAGATACGCAGTATTTT.

This clonotype has only a few counts. The chain recombines TRBV14 with TRBJ1-3, with 8 bases that match TRBD1. V trimming: 2 bases; J trimming: 0 bases; junction bases outside the gene matches: 9. This CDR3 has 18 amino acids. Germline loops: CDR1 SGHDN, CDR2 FVKESK. CDR3 nucleotides: TGTGCCAGCAGCCAACAGACAGGGGCTCTTCACTCTGGAAACACCATATATTTT. It specifies CASSQQTGALHSGNTIYF.

A note on this clonotype: At one end, the junction sequence differs from germline, possibly due to a read error. The J gene is TRBJ2-1, the V gene TRBV11-3; D unclear. This CDR3 has 16 residues. The germline CDR1 and CDR2 sequences are SGHNT and YENEEA. The CDR3 nucleotides read TGTGCCAGCACCTTAGACCCCAGGAGCTCCTTCAATGAGCAGTTCTTC. It yields the protein CASTLDPRSSFNEQFF.

A word on this clonotype: A junction end diverges from the germline sequence, so it may reflect a read error. This chain uses TRBV12-3 or TRBV12-4 with TRBJ2-3; possible D gene TRBD2, 5 bases. The CDR3 has 15 residues. The CDR3 is CASSPGSEGTDTQYF. For the CDR3, the DNA is TGTGCCAGCAGTCCAGGATCTGAGGGCACAGATACGCAGTATTTC.

Regarding this clonotype: Germline is not matched at one junction end, which may reflect a read error. The chain is built from TRBV29-1 and TRBJ2-5; tentatively, D is TRBD1 (5 bases). This CDR3 region has 13 residues. Germline values: CDR1 SQVTM, CDR2 ANQGSEA. The CDR3 is CNVAQGVLETQYF. The CDR3 coding sequence is TGTAACGTTGCTCAGGGTGTTCTTGAGACCCAGTACTTC.

At least ten counts were recorded for this clonotype. The CDR3 here is CASSFDREVRAFF. The CDR3 DNA reads as TGTGCCAGCAGCTTCGACAGGGAAGTACGAGCTTTCTTT. The chain carries TRBV11-2 and TRBJ1-1; 7 nucleotides line up with TRBD1. Germline V gene sequence: CDR1 SGHAT, CDR2 FQNNGV. This CDR3 comprises 13 residues. The V and J ends lost 3 bases and 10 bases, in that order; junction bases with no gene match: 8.

The V gene is TRBV7-8, the J gene TRBJ1-5; possibly TRBD1 for D (6 bases). Trimming shortened V by 1 base and J by 4 bases, and 11 bases separated the two germline ends. CDR3 length equals 15 residues. Germline CDR1 is SGHVS and CDR2 is FQNEAQ. CDR3 in DNA: TGTGCCAGCAGCTTAGGGCAGGGGAGGAATCAGCCCCAGCATTTT. Amino acid sequence: CASSLGQGRNQPQHF.

This clonotype was counted a few times. This may be a read error, as it is one base from a much larger clone. The rearrangement uses TRBV12-3 or TRBV12-4 and TRBJ2-1; D possibly corresponds to TRBD2 (6 bases). The CDR3 loop spans 15 amino acids. The CDR3 nucleotides read TGTGCCAGCGGTTTACTAGCTCTGGCGTACAATGAGCAGTTCTTC. Its protein product is CASGLLALAYNEQFF.

This clonotype has at least ten counts. The chain couples TRBV29-1 to TRBJ2-5; a possible D gene is TRBD1 (6 bases). Germline CDR1 and CDR2: SQVTM and ANQGSEA. This CDR3 has 12 amino acids. The germline V and J ends were trimmed by 6 bases and 1 base, with 9 bases remaining between them. CDR3 sequence reads: CSVGTTQETQYF. CDR3 DNA sequence: TGCAGCGTCGGGACAACCCAAGAGACCCAGTACTTC.

This clonotype was seen ten or more times. This chain connects TRBV29-1 to TRBJ2-1, with 9 nucleotides matching TRBD2. The CDR3 covers 20 residues. Germline V CDR1 and CDR2: SQVTM, ANQGSEA. J was trimmed by 5 bases and V by 7 bases; bases with no gene match: 27. Written as DNA, the CDR3 is TGCAGCGGTCGGCGCCATAGCGGGAGTGTGACAAGCACTACTAACAATGAGCAGTTCTTC. Translation: CSGRRHSGSVTSTTNNEQFF.

Concerning this clonotype: Because the CDR3 is missing its conserved closing phenylalanine or tryptophan, this is likely a read error. It is unclear where the CDR3 begins or ends on the DNA, so no DNA is shown, and the CDR3 is as TCRdb lists it. The rearrangement uses TRBV11-2 and TRBJ2-7. The CDR3 is made up of 13 amino acids, end residues included. The germline CDR1 and CDR2 sequences are SGHAT and FQNNGV. The CDR3 sequence: CASSSQGSYEQYS.

The chain joins TRBV6-6 to TRBJ2-1, with D perhaps matching TRBD2 (6 bases). V gave up 0 bases and J gave up 10 bases, with 19 bases separating them. Germline assignment: CDR1 MNHNY and CDR2 SVGAGI (reference sequence). The CDR3 contains 16 residues. The CDR3: CASSYSLAVGRNEQFF. CDR3 DNA sequence: TGTGCCAGCAGTTACTCGTTAGCGGTAGGAAGGAACGAGCAGTTCTTC.

This clonotype appeared a few times. The J gene is TRBJ2-1, the V gene TRBV5-1; maybe TRBD1 (6 bases). V was clipped by 3 bases and J by 7 bases, with 20 bases between them. The CDR3 sequence is 16 residues long. The germline gives CDR1 SGHRS, CDR2 YFSETQ. The CDR3 region is CASSWPWTEAGNEQFF. The CDR3 DNA reads as TGCGCCAGCAGCTGGCCATGGACAGAGGCTGGGAATGAGCAGTTCTTC.

This clonotype appeared many times. CDR3 residues: CSVAGTGGYEQYF. CDR3 coding DNA: TGCAGCGTTGCCGGGACAGGGGGCTACGAGCAGTACTTC. This chain links TRBV29-1 with TRBJ2-7, with 11 bases identical to TRBD1. The germline gives CDR1 SQVTM, CDR2 ANQGSEA. The CDR3 is 13 residues long. The V gene end was trimmed by 4 bases and the J gene end by 3 bases; junction bases not matched to a gene: 2.

To note about this clonotype: A junction end diverges from the germline sequence, so it may reflect a read error. The V call is TRBV29-1, the J call TRBJ2-2; D call uncertain. Germline V gives CDR1 SQVTM, CDR2 ANQGSEA. The CDR3 extends over 13 amino acids. CDR3 DNA: TGCAGCGTTGGGCGTACGAACACCGTGGAGCTGTTCTTT. Residues: CSVGRTNTVELFF.